One sample yielded the 3 T cell receptor beta chains listed below, sequenced in a study of PD-1 blockade in classical Hodgkin lymphoma. Time point of the sample: cycle 4 day 1 (C4D1), after less than seven weeks of nivolumab. Autologous stem cell transplantation was followed by relapse in every patient, and brentuximab vedotin exposure varied. By magnetic negative selection, CD4+ T cells were purified from thawed PBMCs. Assay: immunoSEQ multiplex PCR; the TCRdb copy retains only in-frame clones and omits some. The sample records nearly 20,000 clones, roughly 83% being singletons. The sequencing here drew on CD4+ T cells from blood, taken before the fourth cycle of nivolumab. These receptors were collected from a human donor with classical Hodgkin lymphoma.

The CDR3 protein is CASSQGIGTDTQYF. The DNA of the CDR3 is TGCGCCAGCAGCCAAGGTATCGGGACAGATACGCAGTATTTT. The rearrangement uses TRBV4-1 and TRBJ2-3; D is unclear. Trimming pared 1 base from V and 3 bases from J, leaving 8 bases between. CDR1 and CDR2 (germline): MGHRA, YSYEKL. The CDR3 has 14 amino acids.

V and J are TRBV18 and TRBJ2-2; TRBD1 might be the D (6 bases). Germline values: CDR1 KGHSH, CDR2 LQKENI. CDR3 length equals 15 residues. V lost 1 base, J lost 3 bases, and 9 bases lay in between. CDR3 protein: CASSPLPGDTGELFF. CDR3 nucleotides: TGTGCCAGCTCACCACTACCAGGGGACACCGGGGAGCTGTTTTTT.

The V and J genes are TRBV2 and TRBJ2-7; weak D call: TRBD1 (6 bases). The CDR3 runs to 14 residues. Germline-derived CDR1 and CDR2 are SNHLY and FYNNEI. V lost 6 bases, J lost 2 bases, and 14 bases lay in between. The CDR3: CASSAQGSTYEQYF. The CDR3 DNA sequence: TGTGCCAGCAGCGCACAGGGTTCTACCTACGAGCAGTACTTC.